Each of the 11 T cell receptor beta chains below was sequenced from the same sample in a study of graft-versus-host responses after intestinal transplantation. There were some 200,000 CFSE-labeled responder cells plated together with some 200,000 irradiated, violet-dye-labeled stimulator cells. Assay used: immunoSEQ multiplex PCR; TCRdb lists only in-frame clones, some missing. The profile shows several thousand clones, around 29% of them singletons. The input for sequencing was alloreactive CD8+ T cells from a mixed lymphocyte reaction culture, taken before intestinal transplant. Subset: CFSE-low proliferating T cells sorted from roughly 6-day pre-transplant mixed lymphocyte reaction (GvH or HvG direction). The source is a human patient who received an intestinal transplant.

This clone was detected only a few times. The CDR3 loop is CASSAPDSQYNEQFF. In DNA, the CDR3 is TGTGCCAGCAGCGCTCCAGACTCCCAATACAATGAGCAGTTCTTC. The chain couples TRBV13 to TRBJ2-1; D call uncertain. The V end was cut by 5 bases, the J end by 4 bases, with 15 bases between. The CDR3 covers 15 residues. Germline values: CDR1 PRHDT, CDR2 FYEKMQ (reference sequence).

Within the sample, this clone is medium-sized. The rearrangement uses TRBV12-2 and TRBJ1-6; the table calls TRBD1, which could not be checked here. TRBV12-2 is a pseudogene locus. There are 16 residues in the CDR3. In nucleotides, the CDR3 is TGTGCAAGTCGCCGATCAGACAGACCCTATAATTCACCCCTCCACTTT. Translation: CASRRSDRPYNSPLHF.

V usage is TRBV4-3 and J usage is TRBJ1-2; a possible D gene is TRBD1 (5 bases). Deletions cut 4 bases from V and 1 base from J, with 10 bases between. The CDR3 has 14 amino acids. Germline V gives CDR1 LGHNA, CDR2 YSLEER. CDR3 sequence reads: CASSLDRDNYGYTF. The CDR3 nucleotides read TGCGCCAGCAGCCTCGACAGAGATAACTATGGCTACACCTTC.

This clone was counted between two and nine times. The chain links TRBV5-1 to TRBJ2-3, with TRBD2 matching 7 bases. The V gene's germline CDR1 is SGHRS and CDR2 YFSETQ. The CDR3 has 14 amino acids. V was pared by 4 bases and J by 0 bases, with 2 bases of the junction left unmatched. DNA for the CDR3: TGCGCCAGCAGCCTAGCGGTTAGCACAGATACGCAGTATTTT. Its protein product is CASSLAVSTDTQYF.

This clone is labeled as medium-sized. The chain joins TRBV4-3 to TRBJ1-5; D gene ambiguous. V lost 0 bases and J 7 bases, leaving 16 bases between the germline ends. Germline CDR1 LGHNA, CDR2 YSLEER. The CDR3 is 16 amino acids. Here the CDR3 reads CASSQEVAWTRQPQHF. CDR3 coding DNA: TGCGCCAGCAGCCAAGAGGTTGCATGGACTCGGCAGCCCCAGCATTTT.

The V gene is TRBV11-2, the J gene TRBJ2-1; 9 positions match TRBD2. This CDR3 is built from 16 residues. Germline CDR1 and CDR2: SGHAT and FQNNGV. The V and J ends lost 3 bases and 4 bases, in that order; junction bases with no gene match: 7. CDR3 amino acids: CASSLRVAGVYNEQFF. The DNA of the CDR3 is TGTGCCAGCAGCTTGAGGGTAGCGGGAGTTTACAATGAGCAGTTCTTC. Filled out from reference TRBV11-2 and TRBJ2-1, the complete variable domain reads EAGVAQSPRYKIIEKRQSVAFWCNPISGHATLYWYQQILGQGPKLLIQFQNNGVVDDSQLPKDRFSAERLKGVDSTLKIQPAKLEDSAVYLCASSLRVAGVYNEQFFGPGTRLTVL.

The count of this clone is one. This chain joins TRBV18 and TRBJ2-3, with TRBD2 identical over 9 bases. In germline, CDR1 is KGHSH, CDR2 LQKENI. With V trimmed by 1 base and J by 4 bases, 9 bases remained unmatched. The CDR3 contains 17 residues. CDR3 coding DNA: TGTGCCAGCTCACCACAACTAGCGGGCTCTAATTCAGATACGCAGTATTTT. Amino acids: CASSPQLAGSNSDTQYF.

The J gene is TRBJ2-7, the V gene TRBV5-4; TRBD2 might be the D (5 bases). CDR1 SGHNT and CDR2 YYREEE come from the germline V gene (reference sequence). Trimming removed 4 bases at V and 1 base at J, with 6 bases between. The CDR3 spans 12 residues. The CDR3 region has the DNA TGTGCCAGCAGCCCGGGATCCTACGAGCAGTACTTC. This codes for CASSPGSYEQYF.

Only a few counts were recorded for this clone. J is TRBJ1-3 and V is TRBV18; a weak D match, TRBD1 (6 bases). The CDR3 runs 16 residues. The V end was cut by 0 bases, the J end by 0 bases, with 9 bases between. Germline V gives CDR1 KGHSH, CDR2 LQKENI. The CDR3 DNA is TGTGCCAGCTCACCACCCCAGGGGTACTCTGGAAACACCATATATTTT. Residues: CASSPPQGYSGNTIYF.

J is TRBJ1-1 and V is TRBV25-1, with D possibly being TRBD1 (5 bases). V lost 6 bases and J lost 11, with 16 bases in between. Per germline, CDR1 MGHDK and CDR2 SYGVNS. This CDR3 contains 12 residues. CDR3 region: CASSFLIGGAFF. CDR3 nucleotide sequence: TGTGCCAGCAGCTTTCTGATCGGGGGGGCTTTCTTT.

The chain employs TRBV7-8 and TRBJ2-1; possible D gene TRBD1, 7 bases. CDR1 is SGHVS, CDR2 FQNEAQ, per germline. CDR3 length equals 16 residues. V dropped 1 base and J dropped 4 bases, with 14 bases sitting between them. The CDR3 loop is CASSLGVRGTYNEQFF. The CDR3 DNA follows: TGTGCCAGCAGCTTAGGTGTCAGGGGGACTTACAATGAGCAGTTCTTC.